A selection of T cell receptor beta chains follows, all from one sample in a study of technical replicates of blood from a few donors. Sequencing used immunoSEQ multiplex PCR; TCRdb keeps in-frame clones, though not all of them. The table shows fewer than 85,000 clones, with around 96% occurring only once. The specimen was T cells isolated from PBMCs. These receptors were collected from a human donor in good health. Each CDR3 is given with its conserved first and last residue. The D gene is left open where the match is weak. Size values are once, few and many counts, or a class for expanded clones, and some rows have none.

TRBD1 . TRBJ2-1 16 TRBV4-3 CASSQLTGPTDNEQFF TGCGCCAGCAGCCAACTGACAGGGCCGACCGACAATGAGCAGTTCTTC
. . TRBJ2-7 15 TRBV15 CATSRDREISYEQYF TGTGCCACCAGCAGAGATCGGGAGATCTCCTACGAGCAGTACTTC
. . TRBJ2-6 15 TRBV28 CASKGASSGANVLTF TGTGCCAGCAAAGGAGCTAGCTCTGGGGCCAACGTCCTGACTTTC
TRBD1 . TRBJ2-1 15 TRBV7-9 CASSLVIQGRNEQFF TGTGCCAGCAGCTTAGTTATACAGGGGCGTAATGAGCAGTTCTTC
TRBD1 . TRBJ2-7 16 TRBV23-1 CASSQSLTGKGYEQYF TGCGCCAGCAGTCAGTCCCTGACAGGGAAAGGGTACGAGCAGTACTTC
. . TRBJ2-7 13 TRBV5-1 CASTWPGSYEQYF TGCGCCAGCACGTGGCCAGGCTCCTACGAGCAGTACTTC
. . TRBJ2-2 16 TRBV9 CASSVTVRGNTGELFF TGTGCCAGCAGCGTAACAGTGCGGGGGAACACCGGGGAGCTGTTTTTT
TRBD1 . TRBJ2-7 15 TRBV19 CASSFSGQGPREQYF TGTGCCAGTAGTTTTTCAGGACAGGGGCCTCGCGAGCAGTACTTC
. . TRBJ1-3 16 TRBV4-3 CASSQEYRVSGNTIYF TGCGCCAGCAGCCAAGAATATCGCGTCTCTGGAAACACCATATATTTT
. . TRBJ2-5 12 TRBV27 CASSSSRETQYF TGTGCCAGCAGTAGTAGTAGAGAGACCCAGTACTTC
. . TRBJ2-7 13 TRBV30 CAWRADSSYEQYF TGTGCCTGGAGGGCGGACAGTTCCTACGAGCAGTACTTC
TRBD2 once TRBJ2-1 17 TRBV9 CASSSRTGRAPYNEQFF TGTGCCAGCAGCTCCCGGACCGGGAGGGCCCCCTACAATGAGCAGTTCTTC
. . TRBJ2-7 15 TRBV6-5 CASSYRPQGPNEQYF TGTGCCAGCAGTTATCGCCCTCAGGGTCCCAACGAGCAGTACTTC
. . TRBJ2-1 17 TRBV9 CASSVGGPGDVGNEQFF TGTGCCAGCAGCGTAGGGGGGCCAGGGGATGTGGGCAATGAGCAGTTCTTC
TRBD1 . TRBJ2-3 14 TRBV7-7 CASSLDRGTDTQYF TGTGCTAGCAGCCTGGACAGGGGGACAGATACGCAGTATTTT
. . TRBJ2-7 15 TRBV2 CASRWGAGSDYEQYF TGTGCCAGCCGCTGGGGTGCGGGATCGGACTACGAGCAGTACTTC
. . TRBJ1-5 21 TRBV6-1 CASSEVYWGTSRGYSNQPQHF TGTGCCAGCAGTGAAGTTTACTGGGGGACCTCACGGGGGTATAGCAATCAGCCCCAGCATTTT
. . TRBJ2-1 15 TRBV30 CAWISASERYNEQFF TGTGCCTGGATTTCCGCTAGCGAACGTTACAATGAGCAGTTCTTC
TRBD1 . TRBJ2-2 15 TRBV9 CASSPRDRYTGELFF TGTGCCAGCAGCCCCCGGGACAGATACACCGGGGAGCTGTTTTTT
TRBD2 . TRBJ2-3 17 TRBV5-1 CASSFPSGTAGTDTQYF TGCGCCAGCAGCTTTCCTAGCGGGACCGCGGGCACAGATACGCAGTATTTT
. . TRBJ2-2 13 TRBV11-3 CASSFTTVGELFF TGTGCCAGCAGCTTCACTACTGTCGGGGAGCTGTTTTTT
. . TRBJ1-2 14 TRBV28 CASSDDRTREGYTF TGTGCCAGCAGTGATGACAGGACGCGGGAGGGCTACACCTTC
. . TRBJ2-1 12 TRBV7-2 CASSSYPNEQFF TGTGCCAGCAGCTCCTACCCCAATGAGCAGTTCTTC
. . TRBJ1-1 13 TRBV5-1 CASSGLSDTEAFF TGCGCCAGCAGCGGCCTCTCCGACACTGAAGCTTTCTTT
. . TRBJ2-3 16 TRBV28 CASSPVGGKGPDTQYF TGTGCCAGCAGTCCAGTCGGAGGAAAGGGCCCAGATACGCAGTATTTT
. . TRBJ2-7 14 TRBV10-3 CAISEYRSSYEQYF TGTGCCATCAGTGAGTACAGGAGCTCCTACGAGCAGTACTTC
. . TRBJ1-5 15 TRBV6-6 CASSHTDSIFQPQHF TGTGCCAGCAGCCACACTGACAGTATATTTCAGCCCCAGCATTTT
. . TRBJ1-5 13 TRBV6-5 CASRRGREQPQHF TGTGCCAGCAGGCGAGGGCGCGAGCAGCCCCAGCATTTT
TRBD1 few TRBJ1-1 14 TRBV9 CASSTRTDRDEAFF TGTGCCAGCAGCACACGAACAGACAGGGATGAAGCTTTCTTT
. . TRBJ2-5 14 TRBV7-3 CASSRDTARETQYF TGTGCCAGCAGCCGGGACACAGCTCGAGAGACCCAGTACTTC
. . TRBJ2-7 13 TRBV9 CASSSLLSYEQYF TGTGCCAGCAGTTCACTACTTTCCTACGAGCAGTACTTC
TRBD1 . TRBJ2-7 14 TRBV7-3 CASSADRGVYEQYF TGTGCCAGCAGCGCCGACAGGGGAGTCTACGAGCAGTACTTC
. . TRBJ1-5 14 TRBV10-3 CAISDRADNQPQHF TGTGCCATCAGTGACAGGGCTGACAATCAGCCCCAGCATTTT
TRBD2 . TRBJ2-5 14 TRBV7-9 CASSELAGQGTQYF TGTGCCAGCAGCGAGCTAGCGGGCCAAGGGACCCAGTACTTC
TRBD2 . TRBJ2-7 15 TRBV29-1 CSVEALAGRGYEQYF TGCAGCGTTGAGGCACTAGCGGGGAGGGGCTACGAGCAGTACTTC
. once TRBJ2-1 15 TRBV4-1 CASSQDSRAYNEQFF TGCGCCAGCAGCCAAGATTCGCGGGCCTACAATGAGCAGTTCTTC
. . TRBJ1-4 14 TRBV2 CASRIVRANEKLFF TGTGCCAGCAGGATCGTACGAGCTAATGAAAAACTGTTTTTT
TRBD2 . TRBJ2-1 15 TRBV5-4 CASSGTSGRYNEQFF TGTGCCAGCAGCGGGACTAGCGGGAGGTACAATGAGCAGTTCTTC
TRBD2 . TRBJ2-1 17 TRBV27 CASSFGLAGGKIGEQFF TGTGCCAGCAGTTTTGGGCTAGCGGGAGGAAAGATAGGTGAGCAGTTCTTC
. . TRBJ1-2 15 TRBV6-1 CASSEAGAWGRGYTF TGTGCCAGCAGTGAAGCAGGGGCTTGGGGCCGTGGCTACACCTTC
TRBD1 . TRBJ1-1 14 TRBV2 CASSGTGRDTEAFF TGTGCCAGCAGTGGGACAGGGCGGGACACTGAAGCTTTCTTT
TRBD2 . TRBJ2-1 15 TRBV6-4 CASSESSGFPNEQFF TGTGCCAGCAGTGAATCTAGCGGATTCCCAAATGAGCAGTTCTTC
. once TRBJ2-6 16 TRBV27 CASSTGHSSGANVLTF TGTGCCAGCAGTACAGGGCACAGCTCTGGGGCCAACGTCCTGACTTTC
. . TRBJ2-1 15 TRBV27 CASAVGRRNYNEQFF TGTGCCAGCGCCGTTGGGCGTAGAAACTACAATGAGCAGTTCTTC
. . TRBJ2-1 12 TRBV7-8 CASSFSLPEQFF TGTGCCAGCAGCTTTAGTCTACCTGAGCAGTTCTTC
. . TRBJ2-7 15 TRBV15 CATSGRPDTPYEQYF TGTGCCACCAGCGGGCGTCCAGACACACCCTACGAGCAGTACTTC
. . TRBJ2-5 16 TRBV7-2 CASSLVVVDIQETQYF TGTGCCAGCAGCTTAGTCGTAGTGGACATCCAAGAGACCCAGTACTTC
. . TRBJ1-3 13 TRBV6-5 CASSYVAGNTIYF TGTGCCAGCAGTTACGTAGCTGGAAACACCATATATTTT
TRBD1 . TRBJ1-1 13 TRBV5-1 CASSSQGGTEAFF TGCGCCAGCAGCTCACAGGGGGGGACTGAAGCTTTCTTT
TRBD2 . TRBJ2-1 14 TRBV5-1 CASSPEGTSSEQFF TGCGCCAGCAGCCCCGAGGGGACTAGCTCTGAGCAGTTCTTC
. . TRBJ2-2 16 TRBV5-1 CASSLGGRVWTGELFF TGCGCCAGCAGCTTGGGGGGGCGCGTTTGGACCGGGGAGCTGTTTTTT
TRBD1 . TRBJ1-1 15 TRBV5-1 CASSLIQGANTEAFF TGCGCCAGCAGCCTAATACAGGGGGCGAACACTGAAGCTTTCTTT
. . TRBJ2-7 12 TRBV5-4 CASSLGVREQYF TGTGCCAGCAGCCTCGGGGTTAGGGAGCAGTACTTC
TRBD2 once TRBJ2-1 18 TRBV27 CASSLWGSGGSGGNEQFF TGTGCCAGCAGTTTATGGGGTAGCGGGGGGTCCGGGGGCAATGAGCAGTTCTTC
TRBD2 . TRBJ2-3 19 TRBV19 CASSSVVSGRASSTDTQYF TGTGCCAGTAGTAGCGTCGTTAGCGGGAGGGCCTCCAGCACAGATACGCAGTATTTT